This TCR beta chain was sequenced for a study of blood T cell repertoires in COVID-19. Study-wide background: The United States, Italy and Spain were the sources of the acute and convalescent COVID-19 samples. Sources were T cells, B-cell-depleted T cells, or PBMCs; the material itself was cDNA or gDNA.

There are 14 residues in the CDR3. With 7 bases removed from V and 5 bases from J, the gap between germline ends came to 15 bases. Germline lookup yields CDR1 MDHEN and CDR2 SYDVKM. Original processing methods: The assay estimated nucleated cells by amplifying reference gene primers. TCRdb's table, derived via immunoSEQ multiplex PCR, lists solely in-frame clones and lacks some. The V and J calls and clone size were taken over from that table, and D and trimming were inferred from the DNA. In the table there are 250,000 to 300,000 clones, 70% to 90% of which are singletons. Patients in Seattle were enrolled during active infection, then followed longitudinally.

This chain connects TRBV28 to TRBJ2-1; D remains ambiguous. The sequence was obtained from a woman aged 60-75 years with COVID-19, enrolled during active disease. The material sequenced was peripheral blood. CDR3 sequence reads: CASNPLRMHNEQFF. Written as DNA, the CDR3 is TGTGCCAGCAACCCTTTGCGGATGCACAATGAGCAGTTCTTC.